This TCR beta chain was sequenced for a study of shared clonotypes between healthy human individuals. Partitioning of CD4+ cells yielded a CD45RA+ naive subset and a CD45RA-negative memory subset. Profiling relied on immunoSEQ multiplex PCR, and the TCRdb table lists in-frame clones only, not all of them. The sample includes about 1.1 million clones, 75% to 80% of them seen just once. The CDR3 spans 15 residues. CDR1 SNHLY and CDR2 FYNNEI come from the germline V gene. Trimming cost V 3 bases and J 0 bases, with 8 bases left between them. The clonotype was recovered from a man aged 18-30 years in good health. Some clones in this sample may be carry-over from other donors' samples. The sequenced sample was memory CD4+ T cells from PBMCs. Subset meaning: CD45RA-negative fraction. The genes are TRBV2 and TRBJ2-2; possible D gene TRBD2, 6 bases. The CDR3 sequence is CASSEGTANTGELFF. CDR3 sequence (DNA): TGTGCCAGCAGTGAGGGGACTGCGAACACCGGGGAGCTGTTTTTT.